A single sample is the source of the 23 T cell receptor beta chains below, sequenced in a study of CD8 T cells in ankylosing spondylitis. TCRdb re-derived calls from the 5' RACE reads in MiXCR, one entry per CDR3 protein. Of tens of thousands of distinct CDR3 sequences in the sample, roughly 7.9% are singletons; the top ten hold over 9.5%. Sequencing used blood, either unsorted or a sorted T cell fraction (not recorded which). The source of these receptors is a male donor with ankylosing spondylitis or in good health (not recorded which).

This chain joins TRBV11-1 and TRBJ2-5, with D perhaps TRBD2 (6 bases). Trimming cost V 3 bases and J 1 base, with 9 bases left between them. CDR1 and CDR2 from the germline V gene are SGHAT and FQDESV (reference sequence). The CDR3 length is 14 residues. As DNA, the CDR3 is TGTGCCAGCAGCTTCGGGACTTCCCAAGAGACCCAGTACTTC. This sequence encodes CASSFGTSQETQYF.

This chain links TRBV7-6 with TRBJ2-2; 13 bases line up with TRBD2. V dropped 5 bases and J dropped 5; count of bases not matched to a gene: 5. This CDR3 region has 16 residues. Germline V gives CDR1 SGHVS, CDR2 FNYEAQ. The DNA for the CDR3 is TGTGCCAGCAGCAGTGGACTAGCGGGAGTTACCGGGGAGCTGTTTTTT. Amino acids: CASSSGLAGVTGELFF.

Many counts were recorded for this clonotype. This chain uses TRBV7-8 with TRBJ1-5, with 10 bases lining up with TRBD1. The V and J ends lost 5 bases and 2 bases, in that order; junction bases with no gene match: 9. Per the germline V gene, CDR1 is SGHVS and CDR2 is FQNEAQ. This CDR3 has 17 residues. CDR3: CASSTSGQGSGNQPQHF. The DNA for the CDR3 is TGTGCCAGCAGCACATCGGGACAGGGGAGTGGCAATCAGCCCCAGCATTTT.

This clonotype was detected ten times or more. V usage is TRBV4-2 and J usage is TRBJ2-1; 10 bases are shared with TRBD2. This CDR3 contains 17 residues. V was pared by 2 bases and J by 2 bases, with 6 bases of the junction left unmatched. Per germline, CDR1 LGHNA and CDR2 YNFKEQ. CDR3 region: CASSQITSGNTYNEQFF. CDR3 DNA sequence: TGTGCCAGCAGCCAAATAACTAGCGGGAACACCTACAATGAGCAGTTCTTC.

Ten or more counts support this clonotype. The J gene is TRBJ1-6, the V gene TRBV12-3 or TRBV12-4, with 8 bases lining up with TRBD1. The CDR3 spans 14 residues. V was clipped by 1 base and J by 10 bases; unmatched bases: 3. For the CDR3, the DNA is TGTGCCAGCAGTTTAGACAGGGGGAAATCACCCCTCCACTTT. Translating gives CASSLDRGKSPLHF.

In this sample, this clonotype turned up many times. The V call is TRBV28, the J call TRBJ1-5; the D is unclear. Per germline, CDR1 MDHEN and CDR2 SYDVKM. The CDR3 length is 13 residues. The ends were cut back, 3 bases at V and 9 bases at J, with 12 bases in the middle. For the CDR3, the DNA is TGTGCCAGCAGTTTGTCGGGTTTACGGCCCCAGCATTTT. Protein: CASSLSGLRPQHF. Full variable domain (missing parts from reference TRBV28 and TRBJ1-5): DVKVTQSSRYLVKRTGEKVFLECVQDMDHENMFWYRQDPGLGLRLIYFSYDVKMKEKGDIPEGYSVSREKKERFSLILESASTNQTSMYLCASSLSGLRPQHFGDGTRLSIL.

This clonotype was counted at least ten times. This chain joins TRBV15 and TRBJ2-5; TRBD2 aligns across 11 bases. Trimming removed 0 bases from V and 5 bases from J; junction bases left unmatched: 8. CDR3 length: 17 amino acids. CDR1 is LNHNV, CDR2 YYDKDF, per germline (reference sequence). The DNA of the CDR3 is TGTGCCACCAGCAGAGATTTGGCGGCTAGCGGGGGGGAGACCCAGTACTTC. It translates to CATSRDLAASGGETQYF.

The chain uses TRBV29-1 and TRBJ2-1, with TRBD2 matching 7 bases. V dropped 1 base and J dropped 7; count of bases not matched to a gene: 1. Per the germline V gene, CDR1 is SQVTM and CDR2 is ANQGSEA. The CDR3 contains 12 residues. The DNA of the CDR3 is TGCAGCGTTGAAGGACTAGCAAATGAGCAGTTCTTC. Protein product: CSVEGLANEQFF.

This clonotype has a count of ten or more. V gene TRBV5-1 combines with J gene TRBJ2-3; D is unresolved. The V end was cut by 0 bases, the J end by 5 bases, with 13 bases between. This CDR3 region has 15 residues. Germline CDR1 and CDR2: SGHRS and YFSETQ. The CDR3 here is CASSLDGVTKDTQYF. The CDR3 bases are TGCGCCAGCAGCTTGGACGGCGTTACTAAAGATACGCAGTATTTT.

This clonotype was recorded at least ten times. This sequence joins TRBV2 and TRBJ2-7; 9 bases are a match to TRBD2. The germline V gene has CDR1 SNHLY and CDR2 FYNNEI. Losses at the gene ends were 11 bases for V and 2 bases for J; bases not matched to a gene: 4. The CDR3 consists of 12 residues. CDR3 bases: TGTGCCTGCGGGACTAGCCCCTACGAGCAGTACTTC. It specifies CACGTSPYEQYF.

This clonotype was seen at least ten times. The chain recombines TRBV6-2 or TRBV6-3 with TRBJ1-5; D call uncertain. The V and J ends lost 4 bases and 15 bases respectively, with 13 bases between them. Germline loops: CDR1 MNHEY, CDR2 SVGEGT. The CDR3 is 11 residues long. CDR3 DNA sequence: TGTGCCAGCAGTTCCGGGGTAGTGGTGCATTTT. It encodes CASSSGVVVHF.

At least ten counts were recorded for this clonotype. The chain links TRBV29-1 to TRBJ2-7, with 8 bases matching TRBD2. Trimming removed 6 bases from V and 2 bases from J; junction bases left unmatched: 21. In germline, CDR1 is SQVTM, CDR2 ANQGSEA. CDR3 size: 18 residues. This chain's CDR3 is CSVRGPAGAPGVPYEQYF. The CDR3 DNA sequence: TGCAGCGTACGAGGGCCAGCGGGAGCGCCGGGGGTCCCCTACGAGCAGTACTTC.

This clonotype was counted many times. This chain connects TRBV5-1 to TRBJ1-2; perhaps TRBD1 as D (5 bases). Germline CDR1 reads SGHRS; CDR2 reads YFSETQ. The CDR3 totals 14 residues. V lost 0 bases to trimming and J lost 4 bases, with 10 bases between them. CDR3 sequence: CASSLDGGAYGYTF. CDR3 coding DNA: TGCGCCAGCAGCTTGGACGGCGGGGCCTATGGCTACACCTTC. Full variable domain (remainder filled in from reference TRBV5-1 and TRBJ1-2): KAGVTQTPRYLIKTRGQQVTLSCSPISGHRSVSWYQQTPGQGLQFLFEYFSETQRNKGNFPGRFSGRQFSNSRSEMNVSTLELGDSALYLCASSLDGGAYGYTFGSGTRLTVV.

Many counts were recorded for this clonotype. The rearrangement uses TRBV28 and TRBJ2-2; possibly TRBD1 for D (6 bases). The CDR3 covers 14 residues. Trimming took off 10 bases at V and 2 bases at J, with 14 bases between the two ends. Germline V gives CDR1 MDHEN, CDR2 SYDVKM. In DNA form, the CDR3 reads TGTGCCACCAGGGGTAGCCGTAACACCGGGGAGCTGTTTTTT. Its translation: CATRGSRNTGELFF.

This clonotype has a count of ten or more. This chain joins TRBV11-2 and TRBJ2-2, with 7 nucleotides matching TRBD1. Trimming at V came to 4 bases and at J to 6 bases, leaving 14 bases not matched to a gene. The CDR3 is made up of 17 amino acids. Germline V gene sequence: CDR1 SGHAT, CDR2 FQNNGV. The chain's CDR3 is CASSSSTGDDFAGELFF. The DNA of the CDR3 is TGTGCCAGCAGCTCGTCAACAGGGGACGACTTTGCCGGGGAGCTGTTTTTT. Based on the CDR3 plus reference TRBV11-2 and TRBJ2-2, the full variable domain is EAGVAQSPRYKIIEKRQSVAFWCNPISGHATLYWYQQILGQGPKLLIQFQNNGVVDDSQLPKDRFSAERLKGVDSTLKIQPAKLEDSAVYLCASSSSTGDDFAGELFFGEGSRLTVL.

CDR3 nucleotide sequence: TGTGCCAGCAGTTTATGGAGGCAAGAGACCCAGTACTTC. This gives the protein CASSLWRQETQYF. V usage is TRBV27 and J usage is TRBJ2-5, with D possibly TRBD2 on 5 matching bases. This CDR3 comprises 13 residues. The germline V and J ends were trimmed by 1 base and 2 bases, with 5 bases remaining between them. Germline CDR1 and CDR2: MNHEY and SMNVEV (reference sequence).

This clonotype was seen repeatedly, ten times or more. This chain links TRBV2 with TRBJ2-2; D possibly matches TRBD1 or TRBD2 (5 bases each). CDR1 is SNHLY, CDR2 FYNNEI, per germline. This CDR3 is 15 amino acids long. V was clipped by 6 bases and J by 1 base, with 12 bases between them. CDR3 DNA sequence: TGTGCCAGCAGCCCCCCGGGACGGAACACCGGGGAGCTGTTTTTT. This sequence encodes CASSPPGRNTGELFF.

In its sample, this clonotype was seen many times. The chain joins TRBV12-3 or TRBV12-4 to TRBJ1-4; a weak D match, TRBD1 (5 bases). Trimming shortened V by 3 bases and J by 7 bases, and 24 bases separated the two germline ends. This CDR3 comprises 18 residues. The CDR3 sequence: CASSLALGRAGKGEKLFF. Here the CDR3 DNA reads TGTGCCAGCAGTTTGGCCCTCGGACGGGCAGGGAAAGGTGAAAAACTGTTTTTT.

In the case of this clonotype: A single base separates this from a much larger clone, so it may be a read error. The chain is built from TRBV11-2 and TRBJ2-5; D tentatively reads TRBD1 or TRBD2 (5 bases each). Germline CDR1 SGHAT, CDR2 FQNNGV. The CDR3 loop spans 15 amino acids. CDR3 DNA sequence: TGTGGCAGCAGCTACCGGGACGGCGACCAAGAGACCCAGTACTTC. Amino acid sequence: CGSSYRDGDQETQYF.

V usage is TRBV28 and J usage is TRBJ1-1; D possibly corresponds to TRBD1 (5 bases). Trimming left V 4 bases short and J 3 bases short, with 21 bases between. CDR1 is MDHEN, CDR2 SYDVKM, per germline. The CDR3 consists of 17 residues. DNA for the CDR3: TGTGCCAGCAGTTCTTGGGGCGGCGAAGGTGGGGACACTGAAGCTTTCTTT. Translated, it gives CASSSWGGEGGDTEAFF.

This clonotype was detected ten times or more. The rearrangement uses TRBV27 and TRBJ2-7; 9 bases are a match to TRBD2. There are 14 residues in the CDR3. Per germline, CDR1 MNHEY and CDR2 SMNVEV (reference sequence). V trimming: 6 bases; J trimming: 3 bases; junction bases outside the gene matches: 6. The CDR3 here is CASRQNSGSYEQYF. The CDR3, as DNA: TGTGCCAGCAGGCAGAATAGCGGGAGCTACGAGCAGTACTTC.

This clonotype has ten or more counts. This sequence joins TRBV23-1 and TRBJ1-6; D is ambiguous. TRBV23-1 is designated an ORF whose function remains uncertain. This CDR3 is built from 13 residues. The V gene lost 0 bases and the J gene lost 10 bases, with 7 bases spanning the gap. The CDR3 DNA reads TGCGCCAGCAGTCAATCGCTCGAATCACCCCTCCACTTT. Protein sequence: CASSQSLESPLHF.

The chain recombines TRBV12-3 or TRBV12-4 with TRBJ2-6; D not resolved. This CDR3 contains 15 residues. Trimming stripped 2 bases from V and 0 bases from J, with 5 bases between. CDR3 residues: CASSLSLSGANVLTF. The CDR3 DNA reads TGTGCCAGCAGTTTATCCCTCTCTGGGGCCAACGTCCTGACTTTC.